The text below deals with one TCR beta chain. This clone's antigen is unknown. Base qualities are not recorded, but no much larger clone differs from it by a single base. This sample is part of a study of CD8 T cells in Susac syndrome (dated by TCRdb to the late 2010s). A note on the overall study: Whether CD8+ T cell activation and differentiation in Susac syndrome was antigen driven was tested using repertoire sequencing. CD8+ T cell repertoire clonality was compared between around eleven healthy donors, about 14 Susac syndrome patients and approximately 16 multiple sclerosis patients.

RNA was extracted using the RNeasy kit, and roughly 0.5 to 1 ug of the RNA was reverse transcribed with random hexamers. The immunoSEQ multiplex PCR assay, covering 54 Vbeta and 13 Jbeta segments, was used to amplify TCR beta CDR3 regions. To correct PCR amplification bias, a synthetic template baseline was used for both primer optimization and computational correction. As for how the authors treated the data: Reads were annotated to V, D and J genes per IMGT and analyzed with immunoSEQ Analyzer, keeping only productive sequences. Clonality was computed as one minus Shannon entropy normalized by log2 of the number of productive unique sequences. Public and private clones were assessed among the 100 most prevalent clones of each patient and control. Clones were defined as Susac-specific if absent from the healthy and MS cohorts, from 900 to 1,300 published viral clones and from other ImmuneACCESS disease sequences. In-frame beta chains were kept once TCRdb had trimmed the public reads at Q25 with fastp and called clones with MiXCR. Entries that share a CDR3 protein sequence are merged under the most common genes and DNA. The V and J calls were determined by TCRdb, not by the authors. Here the sample has 250,000 to 300,000 distinct CDR3 sequences; 70% to 90% occur a single time. Of the sample, around 0.18% falls within the top ten clones.

Relative to germline, V is 3 bases shorter and J is 2 bases shorter, with 20 bases between their ends. The CDR3 covers 17 residues, taking in both the cysteine and the phenylalanine. Only the CDR3 part of the read is kept: 51 bases, read in frame from the first base. For CDR1 and CDR2, the germline V gene (reference sequence) lists SEHNR and FQNEAQ. Broad study findings and their caveats: The TCR sequencing and HLA analysis was acknowledged to have included a relatively small number of individuals.

Peripheral blood CD8+ and CD4+ T cells from healthy donors, Susac syndrome patients and multiple sclerosis patients were profiled using high-throughput TCR beta sequencing. The multiple sclerosis controls were treatment-naive patients who had stable or active relapsing-remitting disease and met the revised McDonald criteria. Bulk CD8+ and CD4+ T cells were purified by magnetic negative isolation, while CD8+ TEMRA cells were enriched using FACS. Blood was drawn into EDTA tubes, processed within 24 hours, and PBMCs were isolated by density gradient centrifugation. PBMCs intended for TCR sequencing were cryopreserved in liquid nitrogen and were subsequently thawed in a 37 degrees C water bath. Purity of sorted or isolated CD4+, CD8+ and CD8+ TEMRA cells was at least 90%.

Sequences were obtained from CD8+ T cells from PBMCs. The chain employs TRBV7-9 and TRBJ2-7, with an unclear D gene assignment. This TCR derives from a human donor with multiple sclerosis. The nucleotides read TGTGCCAGCAGCTTCCCTGCCGACCAGGCCGCCCCCTACGAGCAGTACTTC. Its coded protein is CASSFPADQAAPYEQYF.